The clone carrying this T cell receptor beta chain has a handful of counts. Being one base from a much bigger clone, this may be a read error. The data originate from a study of blood T cells in healthy people across ages. As for the study in general: Using template switching, researchers captured about one barcoded beta molecule for each two T cells.

A second PCR of roughly 6 to 12 cycles used a sample-barcoded 5' primer and a J-beta primer mix. CDR3-containing paired-end reads numbering at least 2.5 million came from each sample. TCRdb re-called the 5' RACE reads with MiXCR, one entry per CDR3 protein. The sample includes about 690,000 distinct CDR3 sequences, around 41% of them seen just once. Trimming removed 5 bases from V and 6 bases from J, with 16 bases in between. Germline V gene data show CDR1 as SGHTA and CDR2 as FQGNSA. The CDR3 totals 14 residues. The chain recombines TRBV7-2 with TRBJ2-5, with D possibly being TRBD1 or TRBD2 (5 bases each). The origin of this receptor is an elderly man in good health. Sequencing input: blood. CDR3 in DNA: TGTGCCAGCAGCGTGGGAGTAGGGGTGAAGACCCAGTACTTC. Encoded protein: CASSVGVGVKTQYF. The whole variable domain, remainder taken from reference TRBV7-2 and TRBJ2-5, is GAGVSQSPSNKVTEKGKDVELRCDPISGHTALYWYRQSLGQGLEFLIYFQGNSAPDKSGLPSDRFSAERTGGSVSTLTIQRTQQEDSAVYLCASSVGVGVKTQYFGPGTRLLVL.